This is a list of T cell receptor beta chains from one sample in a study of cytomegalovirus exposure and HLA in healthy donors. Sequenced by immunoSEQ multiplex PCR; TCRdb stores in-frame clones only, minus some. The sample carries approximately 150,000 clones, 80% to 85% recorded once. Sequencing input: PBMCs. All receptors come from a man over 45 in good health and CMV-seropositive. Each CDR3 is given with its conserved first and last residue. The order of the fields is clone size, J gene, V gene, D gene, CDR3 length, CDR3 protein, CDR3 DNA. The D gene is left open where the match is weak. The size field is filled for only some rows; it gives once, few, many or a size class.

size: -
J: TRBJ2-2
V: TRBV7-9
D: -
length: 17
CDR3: CASSLVGGHLNTGELFF
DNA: TGTGCCAGCAGCTTAGTGGGGGGGCACTTGAACACCGGGGAGCTGTTTTTT

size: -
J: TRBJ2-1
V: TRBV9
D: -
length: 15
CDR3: CASSETGTSYNEQFF
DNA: TGTGCCAGCAGCGAGACCGGGACTTCATACAATGAGCAGTTCTTC

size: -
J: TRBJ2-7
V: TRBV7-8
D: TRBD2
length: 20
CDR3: CASSLIFPSGGTSEAYEQYF
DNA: TGTGCCAGCAGCTTAATCTTCCCCTCGGGCGGGACTAGCGAGGCTTACGAGCAGTACTTC

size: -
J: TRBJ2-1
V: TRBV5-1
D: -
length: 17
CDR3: CASSLEPGFNDGNEQFF
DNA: TGCGCCAGCAGCTTGGAGCCAGGGTTTAATGATGGCAATGAGCAGTTCTTC

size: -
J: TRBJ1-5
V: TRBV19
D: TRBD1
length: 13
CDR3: CASSLTGDQPQHF
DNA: TGTGCCAGTAGCCTGACAGGGGATCAGCCCCAGCATTTT

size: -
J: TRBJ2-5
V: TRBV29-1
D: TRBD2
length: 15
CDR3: CSAGLAGGPTETQYF
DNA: TGCAGCGCCGGACTAGCGGGAGGACCGACGGAGACCCAGTACTTC

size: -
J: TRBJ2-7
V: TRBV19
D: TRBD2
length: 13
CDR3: CASSSGGRGEQYF
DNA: TGTGCCAGTAGTAGCGGGGGGAGGGGCGAGCAGTACTTC

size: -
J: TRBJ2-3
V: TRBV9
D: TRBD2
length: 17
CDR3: CASSAPAAGGFTDTQYF
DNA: TGTGCCAGCAGCGCCCCCGCCGCGGGAGGATTTACAGATACGCAGTATTTT

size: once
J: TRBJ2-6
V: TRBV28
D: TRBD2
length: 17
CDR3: CASSLLAGSSGANVLTF
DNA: TGTGCCAGCAGTTTACTAGCGGGAAGCTCTGGGGCCAACGTCCTGACTTTC

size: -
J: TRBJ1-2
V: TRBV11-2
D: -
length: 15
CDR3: CASSRLRGSNYGYTF
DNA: TGTGCCAGCAGCCGTCTAAGGGGCAGTAACTATGGCTACACCTTC

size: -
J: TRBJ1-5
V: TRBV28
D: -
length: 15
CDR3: CASSFSPYSNQPQHF
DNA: TGTGCCAGCAGTTTTTCCCCGTATAGCAATCAGCCCCAGCATTTT

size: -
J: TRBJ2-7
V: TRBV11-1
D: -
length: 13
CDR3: CASSTTDTYEQYF
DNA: TGTGCCAGCAGCACAACCGACACATACGAGCAGTACTTC

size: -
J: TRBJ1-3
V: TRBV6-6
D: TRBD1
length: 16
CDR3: CASSYLPGGTGNTIYF
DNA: TGTGCCAGCAGTTACTTGCCAGGGGGGACTGGAAACACCATATATTTT

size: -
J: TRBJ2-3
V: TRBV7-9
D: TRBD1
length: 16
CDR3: CASSLPQGALEDTQYF
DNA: TGTGCCAGCAGCTTACCACAGGGGGCCTTGGAAGATACGCAGTATTTT